The 19 T cell receptor beta chains below come from one sample, sequenced in a study of identical twins (TCRdb year 2016). The library was prepared using 5' RACE. Instrument on record: Illumina HiSeq 2000. TCRdb reprocessing: public reads trimmed at Q25 with fastp, clones called with MiXCR, in-frame beta chains kept. Rows are combined by CDR3 protein, so each entry shows the most common genes and DNA. The sample profile shows hundreds of thousands of distinct CDR3 sequences; 6.1% of them were found once. The top ten clonotypes cover roughly 1.8% of the sample. The sequencing input was naive T cells sorted from blood. Sample cell subset or site, as interpreted from the label and publication: cells isolated with a human naive T-cell isolation kit. The source of these receptors is a man between 18 and 29 years old in good health.

The chain has TRBV6-2 or TRBV6-3 and TRBJ1-6, with 11 bases that match TRBD1. J lost 11 bases, V lost 6 bases, and 6 bases had no gene match. The CDR3 is 14 residues long. Germline V lookup: CDR1 MNHEY, CDR2 SVGEGT. In DNA form, the CDR3 reads TGTGCCAGCAGACGAGGACAGGGGGCTGCACCCCTCCACTTT. This codes for CASRRGQGAAPLHF.

The V gene is TRBV3-1, the J gene TRBJ2-2; D possibly corresponds to TRBD1 (6 bases). CDR3 length: 17 residues. Germline lookup yields CDR1 LGHDT and CDR2 YNNKEL (reference sequence). Trimming took off 4 bases at V and 1 base at J, with 16 bases between the two ends. CDR3 in amino acids: CASSRHGTPQNTGELFF. In nucleotides, the CDR3 is TGTGCCAGCAGCCGACACGGGACACCCCAGAACACCGGGGAGCTGTTTTTT.

A few counts support this clonotype. The rearrangement joins TRBV5-5 to TRBJ2-1, with TRBD1 matching 12 bases. The CDR3 covers 15 residues. V lost 2 bases to trimming and J lost 8 bases; unmatched junction nucleotides: 5. CDR1 SGHKS and CDR2 YYEKEE come from the germline V gene (reference sequence). CDR3 region: CASSFPGQGAYEQFF. As DNA, the CDR3 is TGTGCCAGCAGCTTTCCGGGACAGGGGGCCTATGAGCAGTTCTTC.

This clonotype was recorded many times. The CDR3 DNA reads TGCAGTGCTAGGGAGAGGGTCCGGGTGGAGGCAGATACGCAGTATTTT. It yields the protein CSARERVRVEADTQYF. The chain carries TRBV20-1 and TRBJ2-3; D may be TRBD2 (5 bases). The CDR3 is 16 residues long. Germline CDR1 and CDR2: DFQATT and SNEGSKA (reference sequence). Trimming removed 3 bases at V and 4 bases at J, with 20 bases between.

The chain combines TRBV6-2 or TRBV6-3 with TRBJ2-4, with 15 bases that match TRBD2. With 4 bases clipped from V and 6 bases from J, the junction kept 10 bases outside the gene matches. The CDR3 spans 18 residues. The germline V gene encodes CDR1 MNHEY and CDR2 SVGEGT. The CDR3 sequence: CASSSPGTSGRWGNIQYF. The CDR3 region has the DNA TGTGCCAGCAGTTCCCCCGGGACTAGCGGGAGGTGGGGAAACATTCAGTACTTC.

This clonotype occurred a few times. The chain couples TRBV14 to TRBJ2-3; 7 positions match TRBD2. V lost 0 bases to trimming and J lost 4 bases; unmatched junction nucleotides: 13. CDR1 and CDR2 from the germline V gene are SGHDN and FVKESK. This CDR3 has 18 amino acids. CDR3 in DNA: TGTGCCAGCAGCCAAGATAGAGGCGGCGGGAGTAGTGCAGATACGCAGTATTTT. Its protein product is CASSQDRGGGSSADTQYF.

This clonotype has a count of ten or more. The genes are TRBV12-3 or TRBV12-4 and TRBJ2-7; D is unclear. This CDR3 has 13 amino acids. V was clipped by 7 bases and J by 4 bases, with 14 bases between them. CDR3 DNA: TGTGCCAGCACCCGTCTCGGTTGGTACGAGCAGTACGTC. Translation gives CASTRLGWYEQYV.

This clonotype showed up many times. The chain links TRBV29-1 to TRBJ2-2; maybe TRBD1 (6 bases). The V end lost 3 bases, the J end lost 7 bases, and 12 bases lay between the germline ends. Germline V gene lookup returns CDR1 SQVTM and CDR2 ANQGSEA. The CDR3 loop spans 13 amino acids. The CDR3 loop reads CSVDWGLGGELFF. Written as DNA, the CDR3 is TGCAGCGTTGATTGGGGGCTAGGCGGGGAGCTGTTTTTT.

This clonotype came up many times. The CDR3 loop is CATSDWQGGDEQFF. The CDR3 bases are TGTGCCACCAGTGATTGGCAGGGTGGCGATGAGCAGTTCTTC. The V gene is TRBV24-1, the J gene TRBJ2-1, with D possibly being TRBD1 (5 bases). The CDR3 consists of 14 residues. From germline, CDR1 is KGHDR and CDR2 SFDVKD. Trimming took 2 bases from V and 8 from J, leaving 12 bases between them.

This clonotype was found a few times. The chain joins TRBV27 to TRBJ2-3; D unclear. CDR3 size: 12 residues. The V gene lost 5 bases and the J gene lost 5 bases, with 8 bases spanning the gap. Germline V gene sequence: CDR1 MNHEY, CDR2 SMNVEV (reference sequence). CDR3 protein: CASSPNLDTQYF. The CDR3 DNA reads TGTGCCAGCAGTCCGAACTTAGATACGCAGTATTTT.

In this sample, this clonotype turned up once. This may arise from a read error, as a much more abundant clone is one base away. The chain carries TRBV4-3 and TRBJ2-3, with no clear D. Trimming removed 8 bases at V and 1 base at J, with 10 bases between. The germline gives CDR1 LGHNA, CDR2 YSLEER. The CDR3 is 13 residues long. The CDR3 loop is CASQDHGTDTQYF. CDR3 coding DNA: TGCGCCAGCCAGGATCATGGCACAGATACGCAGTATTTT.

This clonotype came up many times. The rearrangement links TRBV12-3 or TRBV12-4 to TRBJ2-3, with 9 nucleotides matching TRBD2. V lost 8 bases to trimming and J lost 4 bases; unmatched junction nucleotides: 10. The CDR3 length is 15 residues. CDR3 coding DNA: TGTGCCAGCGGTCGCGGGAGGGCCCTCCCAGATACGCAGTATTTT. Its protein product is CASGRGRALPDTQYF.

This clonotype was observed at least ten times. Here the CDR3 DNA reads TGTGCCAGCAGTGAAGGACTAGCGTTTCCCAAAAACATTCAGTACTTC. It specifies CASSEGLAFPKNIQYF. The chain employs TRBV2 and TRBJ2-4; 8 bases line up with TRBD2. CDR1 is SNHLY and CDR2 is FYNNEI in the germline V gene. This CDR3 has 16 amino acids. J gave up 2 bases and V 1 base, and 4 bases lay outside the gene matches.

This chain joins TRBV2 and TRBJ1-3; D not resolved. CDR3 length: 16 residues. Trimming removed 3 bases at V and 3 bases at J, with 15 bases between. Germline V CDR1 and CDR2: SNHLY, FYNNEI. For the CDR3, the DNA is TGTGCCAGCAGTGAGAGCCAGGCGGGCTTTGGAAACACCATATATTTT. Amino acids: CASSESQAGFGNTIYF.

The V gene is TRBV10-3, the J gene TRBJ1-4, with D unresolved. Germline values: CDR1 ENHRY, CDR2 SYGVKD. CDR3 size: 14 residues. Trimming took 6 bases from V and 0 from J, leaving 8 bases between them. In nucleotides, the CDR3 is TGTGCCATCAGCCAGGACCCAACTAATGAAAAACTGTTTTTT. Its translation is CAISQDPTNEKLFF.

This clonotype was counted ten times or more. The rearrangement joins TRBV7-2 to TRBJ2-1; D not certain. The ends were cut back, 0 bases at V and 14 bases at J, with 8 bases in the middle. CDR1 is SGHTA, CDR2 FQGNSA, per germline. This CDR3 comprises 11 residues. In nucleotides, the CDR3 is TGTGCCAGCAGCTTAGCGGGTAGTGAGTTCTTC. This gives the protein CASSLAGSEFF.

This clonotype was counted ten times or more. The chain combines TRBV12-3 or TRBV12-4 with TRBJ1-5; 9 positions match TRBD1. The CDR3 has 14 residues. The V segment lost 6 bases and the J segment 4 bases; nucleotides outside the gene matches: 4. The CDR3 coding sequence is TGTGCCAGCAGGCTGGACAGGGGAAATCAGCCCCAGCATTTT. It is translated as CASRLDRGNQPQHF.

This clonotype was observed many times. The rearrangement joins TRBV27 to TRBJ2-7; D not certain. With 8 bases removed from V and 3 bases from J, the gap between germline ends came to 14 bases. The CDR3 contains 13 residues. Germline lookup yields CDR1 MNHEY and CDR2 SMNVEV (reference sequence). CDR3 DNA: TGTGCCAGCTCCGATCGGCTAAACTACGAGCAGTACTTC. Residues: CASSDRLNYEQYF.

This clonotype showed up just a few times. J is TRBJ2-3 and V is TRBV24-1, with TRBD2 identical over 7 bases. The CDR3 has 12 amino acids. CDR1 is KGHDR, CDR2 SFDVKD, per germline. V was clipped by 0 bases and J by 14 bases; unmatched bases: 4. This CDR3 is CATSDLGREAYF. The CDR3 nucleotides read TGTGCCACCAGTGATTTGGGACGGGAGGCGTATTTT.